These 14 T cell receptor beta chains were sequenced from one sample in a study of T cells in Graves' hyperthyroidism and ophthalmopathy. Amplification targeted TCR beta CDR3 regions from RNA transcripts. The HTBI primer set served for first-round RT-PCR of the TCR CDR3. TCRdb itself ran the multiplex PCR reads through MiXCR, one entry per CDR3 protein. The repertoire holds hundreds of thousands of distinct CDR3 sequences, just under 45% seen once, with under 8% in the top ten. The specimen sequenced was peripheral blood or thyroid tissue (not recorded which). The origin of the receptors is an adult man with Graves' disease, either hyperthyroidism or ophthalmopathy (not recorded which).

The chain recombines TRBV30 with TRBJ1-2; the match to TRBD1 covers 7 bases. CDR1 and CDR2 (germline): GTSNPN, SVGIG (reference sequence). The CDR3 is 11 amino acids. Trimming at V came to 5 bases and at J to 4 bases, leaving 1 base not matched to a gene. CDR3 coding DNA: TGTGCCTGGGGGACAGCCTATGGCTACACCTTC. Amino acid sequence: CAWGTAYGYTF.

The chain links TRBV9 to TRBJ1-4; perhaps TRBD1 as D (6 bases). CDR3 length: 15 amino acids. Per germline, CDR1 SGDLS and CDR2 YYNGEE. Trimming cost V 3 bases and J 6 bases, with 15 bases left between them. The CDR3 spells CASSEGDIHYEKLFF. The DNA of the CDR3 is TGTGCCAGCAGCGAAGGGGACATCCACTATGAAAAACTGTTTTTT.

The rearrangement uses TRBV7-9 and TRBJ1-1; 7 bases line up with TRBD1. J was trimmed by 7 bases and V by 5 bases; bases with no gene match: 4. From germline, CDR1 is SEHNR and CDR2 FQNEAQ (reference sequence). The CDR3 runs 12 residues. The CDR3 coding sequence is TGTGCCAGCAGCCCGGACAGGCTTGAAGCTTTCTTT. Its translation is CASSPDRLEAFF. The complete variable domain, with remaining parts taken from reference TRBV7-9 and TRBJ1-1, reads DTGVSQNPRHKITKRGQNVTFRCDPISEHNRLYWYRQTLGQGPEFLTYFQNEAQLEKSRLLSDRFSAERPKGSFSTLEIQRTEQGDSAMYLCASSPDRLEAFFGQGTRLTVV.

This clonotype was recorded only once. At one end, the junction sequence differs from germline, possibly due to a read error. The gene calls are TRBV7-9 and TRBJ2-7; 7 nucleotides line up with TRBD1. Germline values: CDR1 SEHNR, CDR2 FQNEAQ (reference sequence). The length of the CDR3 is 14 residues. CDR3 DNA sequence: TGTGCCAGCAGCCCAAGGGGGACAGCCTACGAGCAGTATTTC. This gives the protein CASSPRGTAYEQYF.

The chain couples TRBV7-9 to TRBJ1-4; no definite D call. This CDR3 contains 12 residues. Germline values: CDR1 SEHNR, CDR2 FQNEAQ (reference sequence). V was trimmed by 1 base and J by 6 bases, leaving 3 bases between them. As DNA, the CDR3 is TGTGCCAGCAGCTTAGGGTATGAAAAACTGTTTTTT. Translating gives CASSLGYEKLFF.

This clonotype was observed a handful of times. The chain is built from TRBV12-3 or TRBV12-4 and TRBJ1-2; a weak D match, TRBD1 (6 bases). V was pared by 5 bases and J by 8 bases, with 15 bases between. The CDR3 runs to 13 residues. The CDR3 is CASSIRQVEGYTF. DNA of the CDR3: TGTGCCAGCAGTATCCGACAGGTTGAAGGCTACACCTTC.

The chain employs TRBV7-3 and TRBJ2-2; 7 nucleotides line up with TRBD2. The CDR3 length is 16 residues. V trimming: 5 bases; J trimming: 5 bases; junction bases outside the gene matches: 11. Germline-derived CDR1 and CDR2 are SGHTA and FQGTGA. The CDR3 loop is CASSQARGGWTGELFF. Here the CDR3 DNA reads TGTGCCAGCAGCCAAGCCCGGGGAGGGTGGACCGGGGAGCTGTTTTTT.

This clonotype was counted many times. The rearrangement joins TRBV12-3 or TRBV12-4 to TRBJ1-2; 9 bases are a match to TRBD1. The CDR3 extends over 13 amino acids. V dropped 6 bases and J dropped 4; count of bases not matched to a gene: 3. CDR3 sequence (DNA): TGTGCCAGCAGCGGACAGGGGCCCTATGGCTACACCTTC. Translation gives CASSGQGPYGYTF.

For the CDR3, the DNA is TGCAGCGTTACGGGACAGATTAGCTACGAGCAGTACTTC. Encoded protein: CSVTGQISYEQYF. The genes are TRBV29-1 and TRBJ2-7, with 7 bases lining up with TRBD1. CDR1 SQVTM and CDR2 ANQGSEA come from the germline V gene. The CDR3 length is 13 residues. The V and J ends lost 5 bases and 3 bases, in that order; junction bases with no gene match: 7.

The chain is built from TRBV15 and TRBJ1-1, with D unclear. Germline-derived CDR1 and CDR2 are LNHNV and YYDKDF (reference sequence). The CDR3 spans 11 residues. V was pared by 6 bases and J by 2 bases, with 4 bases between. The CDR3 nucleotides read TGTGCCACCAGGACTAACACTGAAGCTTTCTTT. Protein: CATRTNTEAFF.

Notes on this clonotype: One end of the junction fails to match germline, which may point to a read error. The rearrangement uses TRBV7-4 and TRBJ2-7, with 9 bases aligning to TRBD2. Germline CDR1 SGHVT, CDR2 SQSDAQ. The CDR3 is 16 amino acids. CDR3 nucleotide sequence: TGCGCCAGCGGCCCGAACCCGGGACTAGCTTACTACGAGCAGTACTTC. It translates to CASGPNPGLAYYEQYF. Complete variable domain (other parts from reference TRBV7-4 and TRBJ2-7): GAGVSQSPRYKVAKRGRDVALRCDSISGHVTLYWYRQTLGQGSEVLTYSQSDAQRDKSGRPSGRFSAERPERSVSTLKIQRTEQGDSAVYLCASGPNPGLAYYEQYFGPGTRLTVT.

This clonotype was recorded many times. The chain recombines TRBV5-6 with TRBJ1-1; no definite D call. CDR1 is SGHDT, CDR2 YYEEEE, per germline. The CDR3 is 15 residues long. The germline V and J ends were trimmed by 0 bases and 8 bases, with 17 bases remaining between them. This chain's CDR3 is CASSLGGGTLSEAFF. For the CDR3, the DNA is TGTGCCAGCAGCTTGGGTGGAGGCACCCTCTCGGAAGCTTTCTTT.

Notes on this clonotype: A much larger clone lies one base from this, so it may be a read error. V and J are TRBV7-2 and TRBJ2-5; tentative D call: TRBD2 (7 bases). From germline, CDR1 is SGHTA and CDR2 FQGNSA. Trimming took off 2 bases at V and 2 bases at J, with 12 bases between the two ends. There are 15 residues in the CDR3. The CDR3 coding sequence is TGTGCCAGCAGCTTACAGGGGACTATACAAGAGACCCAGTACTTC. Translated, it gives CASSLQGTIQETQYF.

This clonotype was seen repeatedly, ten times or more. V gene TRBV19 combines with J gene TRBJ1-2; tentatively, D is TRBD1 (6 bases). V was trimmed by 4 bases and J by 8 bases, leaving 11 bases between them. This CDR3 has 12 residues. From germline, CDR1 is LNHDA and CDR2 SQIVND (reference sequence). The CDR3 region is CASSNRVGGYTF. CDR3 DNA sequence: TGTGCCAGTAGTAACAGGGTCGGAGGCTACACCTTC.